A single TCR beta chain is shown here with its context. Antigen unknown. This sample is part of a study of a mutant IDH1 vaccine in newly diagnosed glioma. General study results and limits: There seemed to be no relation between pseudoprogression and changes in top peripheral T cell clonotypes.

Clones were sequenced by immunoSEQ multiplex PCR, and TCRdb holds only the in-frame ones, with some missing. The sample includes tens of thousands of clones, around four fifths of them seen just once. As for time point: week 35, safety follow-up. Mutant IDH1 20-mer peptide, at 300 ug, made up each vaccine dose, with topical imiquimod. There were new WHO grade 3 or 4 astrocytomas in the donors, and these were IDH1-mutant and ATRX-lost. Trimming left V 0 bases short and J 1 base short, with 6 bases between. The CDR3 runs 14 residues. Germline loops: CDR1 LGHNA, CDR2 YNFKEQ. This sequence joins TRBV4-2 and TRBJ1-1; D not certain. This receptor was identified in a man aged 40-49 years with glioma. Some clones in this sample may be carry-over from other donors' samples. This specimen was PBMCs, taken from a glioma patient whose treatment included an IDH1 peptide vaccine. CDR3 DNA sequence: TGTGCCAGCAGCCAAGATCTTGGGAACACTGAAGCTTTCTTT. Its translation is CASSQDLGNTEAFF.